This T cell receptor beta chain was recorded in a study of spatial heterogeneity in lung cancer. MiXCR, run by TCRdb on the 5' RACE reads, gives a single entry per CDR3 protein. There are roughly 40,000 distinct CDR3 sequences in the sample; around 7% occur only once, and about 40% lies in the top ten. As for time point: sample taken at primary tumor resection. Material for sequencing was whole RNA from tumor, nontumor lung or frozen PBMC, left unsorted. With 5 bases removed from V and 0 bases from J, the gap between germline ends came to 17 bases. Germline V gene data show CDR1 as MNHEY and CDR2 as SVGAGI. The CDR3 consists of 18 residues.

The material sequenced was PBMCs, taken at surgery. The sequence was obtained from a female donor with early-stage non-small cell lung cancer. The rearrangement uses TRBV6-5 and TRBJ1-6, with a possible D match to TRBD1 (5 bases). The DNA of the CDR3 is TGTGCCAGCAGTAACAAAAGACAGAAGAGCTCCTATAATTCACCCCTCCACTTT. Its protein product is CASSNKRQKSSYNSPLHF.